This TCR beta chain emerged from a study of cytomegalovirus exposure and HLA in healthy donors. Study-wide context: A prior study identified 110 million or so unique TCR beta sequences from roughly 180 million T cells.

Primers included in the PCR were 60 Vbeta and 13 Jbeta primers. In the original analysis: Among the unique TCR beta chains that a later analysis counted, some 73 million in all, 10 million to 14 million were shared. Assay: immunoSEQ multiplex PCR; the TCRdb copy retains only in-frame clones and omits some. V, J and clone size are those of that table, while D and trimming were read from the DNA. Here the sample spans approximately 190,000 clones, about 13% being singletons. The CDR3 is made up of 14 amino acids. The V end lost 5 bases, the J end lost 4 bases, and 11 bases lay between the germline ends. Germline V gene data show CDR1 as MNHNS and CDR2 as SASEGT. Findings of the study overall: Looking again later, the authors saw that most CMV-associated TCR beta chains seemed HLA-restricted.

Notes on this clone: The antigen is not known.

Sequenced material: PBMCs. The sequence was obtained from a man aged 50-60 years in good health and CMV-seropositive. The genes are TRBV6-1 and TRBJ1-4; no definite D call. DNA for the CDR3: TGTGCCAGCAGTAGGAGCACACTTAATGAAAAACTGTTTTTT. Its protein is CASSRSTLNEKLFF.